This T cell receptor beta chain is drawn from a study of control samples from healthy donors and cancer patients. Generated by immunoSEQ multiplex PCR, the TCRdb table keeps only in-frame clones and is missing some. Of more than 100,000 clones detected, roughly 91% appear once; the ten largest clones hold under 9%. CDR3 size: 20 residues. Germline CDR1 and CDR2: SGDLS and YYNGEE. V shed 4 bases and J 0 bases; nucleotides not matched to a gene: 12. This TCR came from a middle-aged man with head and neck cancer. The gene calls are TRBV9 and TRBJ2-1; the match to TRBD2 covers 14 bases. Sequencing was done on a sample of PBMCs. The CDR3 here is CASSPLWTSGRSSSYNEQFF. In nucleotides, the CDR3 is TGTGCCAGCAGCCCCCTCTGGACTAGCGGGAGGTCCAGCTCCTACAATGAGCAGTTCTTC.